Listed here are 25 T cell receptor beta chains from one sample, sequenced in a study of control samples from healthy donors and cancer patients. Produced via immunoSEQ multiplex PCR; TCRdb's table is partial and in-frame only. The sample consists of roughly 48,000 clones, about 91% of them appearing once. Sequencing input: PBMCs. The receptors shown here come from a woman in her thirties or forties with head and neck cancer.

The chain uses TRBV5-5 and TRBJ2-7, with 13 bases that match TRBD2. V lost 4 bases and J lost 7; bases outside the gene matches: 2. This CDR3 is built from 13 residues. CDR1 and CDR2 from the germline V gene are SGHKS and YYEKEE (reference sequence). CDR3 sequence: CASSLLAGGEQYF. The CDR3 coding sequence is TGTGCCAGCAGCCTACTAGCGGGAGGGGAGCAGTACTTC.

This sequence joins TRBV30 and TRBJ2-6, with D unresolved. V was cut by 3 bases and J by 2 bases, with 8 bases left in between. The CDR3 has 14 residues. Germline loops: CDR1 GTSNPN, CDR2 SVGIG (reference sequence). In nucleotides, the CDR3 is TGTGCCTGGAGAGGCAAAGCTGGGGCCAACGTCCTGACTTTC. This codes for CAWRGKAGANVLTF.

The chain combines TRBV6-5 with TRBJ1-4; 11 bases are shared with TRBD1. Losses at the gene ends were 3 bases for V and 5 bases for J; bases not matched to a gene: 2. Germline CDR1 and CDR2: MNHEY and SVGAGI. The CDR3 sequence is 15 residues long. For the CDR3, the DNA is TGTGCCAGCAGTTATGGGACAGGGGGGAATGAAAAACTGTTTTTT. It is translated as CASSYGTGGNEKLFF.

The chain has TRBV27 and TRBJ1-2; the D is unclear. V gave up 3 bases and J gave up 0 bases, with 17 bases separating them. The CDR3 runs to 17 residues. Germline CDR1 MNHEY, CDR2 SMNVEV (reference sequence). The CDR3 is CASSLTPRGLANYGYTF. DNA for the CDR3: TGTGCCAGCAGTTTGACCCCGCGAGGGTTGGCTAACTATGGCTACACCTTC.

This chain connects TRBV5-1 to TRBJ2-5, with D perhaps TRBD2 (5 bases). V shed 1 base and J shed 4 bases, with 14 bases lying between them. Germline V gene sequence: CDR1 SGHRS, CDR2 YFSETQ. The CDR3 has 15 residues. The CDR3, as DNA: TGCGCCAGCAGCTTGCAGCGGAATTACCTAGAGACCCAGTACTTC. Protein sequence: CASSLQRNYLETQYF.

CDR3 amino acids: CASSLAGWGNQPQHF. The CDR3 DNA reads as TGTGCCAGCAGCTTGGCAGGGTGGGGCAATCAGCCCCAGCATTTT. The chain couples TRBV7-8 to TRBJ1-5, with D perhaps matching TRBD1 (5 bases). The CDR3 consists of 15 residues. Germline V CDR1 and CDR2: SGHVS, FQNEAQ. V was shortened by 3 bases and J by 2 bases, with 11 bases between the two germline ends.

This rearrangement joins TRBV7-3 to TRBJ2-2; D not certain. The CDR3 totals 15 residues. V was cut by 1 base and J by 0 bases, with 6 bases left in between. Germline CDR1 and CDR2: SGHTA and FQGTGA. The CDR3 is CASSLSGPNTGELFF. The DNA of the CDR3 is TGTGCCAGCAGCTTAAGCGGCCCGAACACCGGGGAGCTGTTTTTT.

This clone appeared a single time. The chain uses TRBV5-1 and TRBJ2-1; TRBD2 matches 9 bases. J gave up 7 bases and V 4 bases, and 15 bases lay outside the gene matches. Germline V gives CDR1 SGHRS, CDR2 YFSETQ. The CDR3 covers 17 residues. In nucleotides, the CDR3 is TGCGCCAGCAGCCAACCTCTCACTGCGGGAGGGTTTAATGAGCAGTTCTTC. This sequence encodes CASSQPLTAGGFNEQFF.

The chain links TRBV19 to TRBJ2-3; TRBD2 matches at 7 bases. The germline V gene encodes CDR1 LNHDA and CDR2 SQIVND (reference sequence). Trimming took 7 bases from V and 7 from J; bases not matched to a gene: 5. The CDR3 is 12 amino acids. Here the CDR3 reads CASIGGMNTQYF. CDR3 DNA: TGTGCCAGTATCGGGGGGATGAATACGCAGTATTTT.

V usage is TRBV5-1 and J usage is TRBJ1-2; TRBD1 matches 7 bases. The V gene end was trimmed by 0 bases and the J gene end by 8 bases; junction bases not matched to a gene: 7. The germline gives CDR1 SGHRS, CDR2 YFSETQ. This CDR3 is 14 amino acids long. CDR3 nucleotide sequence: TGCGCCAGCAGCTTGGGCAGGGGGGACTTGGGCTACACCTTC. This encodes CASSLGRGDLGYTF. Full variable domain (outside the CDR3, taken from reference TRBV5-1 and TRBJ1-2): KAGVTQTPRYLIKTRGQQVTLSCSPISGHRSVSWYQQTPGQGLQFLFEYFSETQRNKGNFPGRFSGRQFSNSRSEMNVSTLELGDSALYLCASSLGRGDLGYTFGSGTRLTVV.

V and J are TRBV29-1 and TRBJ1-2; 7 bases align to TRBD1. Trimming cost V 7 bases and J 4 bases; bases outside gene matches: 15. CDR1 and CDR2 (germline): SQVTM, ANQGSEA. CDR3 length: 15 residues. CDR3 DNA sequence: TGCAGCGCTCGGGGCCCAGGGGGAGATGTCTATGGCTACACCTTC. This encodes CSARGPGGDVYGYTF.

This chain uses TRBV7-2 with TRBJ1-1; the match to TRBD1 covers 9 bases. Germline-derived CDR1 and CDR2 are SGHTA and FQGNSA. The CDR3 extends over 15 amino acids. V gave up 5 bases and J gave up 8 bases; unmatched junction bases: 12. The CDR3 region is CASSNNRDRVPEAFF. CDR3 DNA: TGTGCCAGCAGCAACAACCGGGACAGGGTCCCCGAAGCTTTCTTT.

CDR3: CASSQVGSGSNQPQHF. Here the CDR3 DNA reads TGCGCCAGCAGCCAAGTAGGGTCTGGAAGCAATCAGCCCCAGCATTTT. V and J are TRBV4-1 and TRBJ1-5; unclear D gene. CDR3 size: 16 residues. From germline, CDR1 is MGHRA and CDR2 YSYEKL. V was shortened by 1 base and J by 1 base, with 11 bases between the two germline ends.

The V and J genes are TRBV6-5 and TRBJ2-2; no clear D. CDR1 and CDR2 from the germline V gene are MNHEY and SVGAGI. This CDR3 region has 14 residues. The V and J ends lost 3 bases and 3 bases respectively, with 8 bases between them. The CDR3 reads CASSYTPHTGELFF. CDR3 sequence (DNA): TGTGCCAGCAGTTATACACCACACACCGGGGAGCTGTTTTTT.

The rearrangement uses TRBV28 and TRBJ1-2; 7 nucleotides agree with TRBD1. Germline lookup yields CDR1 MDHEN and CDR2 SYDVKM. V dropped 7 bases and J dropped 0; count of bases not matched to a gene: 8. CDR3 length equals 15 residues. In nucleotides, the CDR3 is TGTGCCAGCAACCGCCCAGGGGGGTCTAACTATGGCTACACCTTC. It codes for CASNRPGGSNYGYTF.

This clone was detected only a few times. The chain couples TRBV3-1 (or the pseudogene TRBV3-2) to TRBJ1-2; D call uncertain. This CDR3 spans 14 amino acids. Germline assignment: CDR1 LGHDT and CDR2 YNNKEL (reference sequence). Trimming took off 1 base at V and 4 bases at J, with 10 bases between the two ends. CDR3 in amino acids: CASSQVGIGYGYTF. The CDR3 region has the DNA TGTGCCAGCAGCCAAGTAGGGATAGGCTATGGCTACACCTTC.

The chain combines TRBV6-5 with TRBJ2-2; TRBD2 agrees at 13 bases. The CDR3 length is 15 residues. Germline V CDR1 and CDR2: MNHEY, SVGAGI. V trimming: 6 bases; J trimming: 7 bases; junction bases outside the gene matches: 5. The CDR3 reads CASRGLAGAGGELFF. CDR3 nucleotide sequence: TGTGCCAGCAGAGGACTAGCGGGAGCCGGCGGGGAGCTGTTTTTT.

This clone was seen once. The V gene is TRBV7-6, the J gene TRBJ2-7; 10 bases agree with TRBD1. Germline V CDR1 and CDR2: SGHVS, FNYEAQ. Trimming removed 10 bases from V and 0 bases from J; junction bases left unmatched: 18. The CDR3 sequence is 18 residues long. As DNA, the CDR3 is TGTGCCACTTTTGCGGGGGGACAGGGGAAAAACAACTCCTACGAGCAGTACTTC. Translating it yields CATFAGGQGKNNSYEQYF.

This chain uses TRBV7-6 with TRBJ1-4, with no clear D. The CDR3 runs 13 residues. Per the germline V gene, CDR1 is SGHVS and CDR2 is FNYEAQ. Between the trimmed V and J ends, which lost 4 bases and 11 bases, there was a span of 14 bases. In DNA, the CDR3 is TGTGCCAGCAGCTCCCCCGGGAAGGACAAACTGTTTTTT. It translates to CASSSPGKDKLFF.

The chain recombines TRBV7-9 with TRBJ1-6; D might be TRBD1 (5 bases). The germline CDR1 and CDR2 sequences are SEHNR and FQNEAQ (reference sequence). V lost 5 bases, J lost 7 bases, and 12 bases lay in between. The CDR3 sequence is 14 residues long. CDR3 residues: CASSNRDLNSPLHF. The CDR3 DNA follows: TGTGCCAGCAGCAACCGGGACCTCAATTCACCCCTCCACTTT.

The chain links TRBV7-8 to TRBJ1-1; possibly TRBD1 for D (5 bases). Trimming left V 1 base short and J 6 bases short, with 12 bases between. CDR1 is SGHVS and CDR2 is FQNEAQ in the germline V gene. The CDR3 is 14 amino acids. CDR3 nucleotides: TGTGCCAGCAGCTTAGGGGCAGGGAGGTCTGAAGCTTTCTTT. This encodes CASSLGAGRSEAFF.

The chain has TRBV5-1 and TRBJ2-5, with TRBD2 matching 10 bases. Germline CDR1 and CDR2: SGHRS and YFSETQ. The CDR3 consists of 18 residues. V shed 4 bases, J shed 5 bases, and the junction held 17 bases outside the gene matches. The CDR3 loop reads CASSPGQGLAASRETQYF. The CDR3 nucleotides are TGCGCCAGCAGCCCCGGACAAGGACTAGCGGCCAGCCGGGAGACCCAGTACTTC.

This clone was recorded a few times. The CDR3 loop is CASSVGQRYTEAFF. As DNA, the CDR3 is TGCGCCAGCAGCGTGGGACAGAGGTACACTGAAGCTTTCTTT. The V and J genes are TRBV5-1 and TRBJ1-1; TRBD1 agrees at 7 bases. The germline gives CDR1 SGHRS, CDR2 YFSETQ. V gave up 4 bases and J gave up 3 bases; unmatched junction bases: 6. This CDR3 contains 14 residues.

The chain recombines TRBV28 with TRBJ1-4, with 8 bases lining up with TRBD1. The V and J ends lost 6 bases and 7 bases, in that order; junction bases with no gene match: 10. The germline gives CDR1 MDHEN, CDR2 SYDVKM. CDR3 size: 15 residues. The CDR3 coding sequence is TGTGCCAGCAGCTTTACCGGGACAGGCGGTGAAAAACTGTTTTTT. This gives the protein CASSFTGTGGEKLFF.

The J gene is TRBJ2-5, the V gene TRBV5-1; D perhaps matches TRBD1 (5 bases). The V end lost 0 bases, the J end lost 0 bases, and 6 bases lay between the germline ends. CDR1 and CDR2 (germline): SGHRS, YFSETQ. The CDR3 loop spans 14 amino acids. CDR3 residues: CASSLAGNQETQYF. DNA of the CDR3: TGCGCCAGCAGCTTGGCAGGGAACCAAGAGACCCAGTACTTC.